This T cell receptor (beta chain) was sequenced for a study of OX40 agonist ivuxolimab in advanced cancers. Study context: Patients' therapy was ivuxolimab, an antibody that acts as an agonist of OX40 (CD134). Around 40% of patients had received prior checkpoint inhibitor therapy. Partial responses were recorded for three patients, including one with hepatocellular carcinoma and two with cutaneous melanoma.

In regard to this clone: Antigen: not known.

V lost 3 bases, J lost 3 bases, and 6 bases stayed unmatched. Germline V gene lookup returns CDR1 MNHEY and CDR2 SVGAGI. This CDR3 contains 15 residues. Clones were sequenced by immunoSEQ multiplex PCR, and TCRdb holds only the in-frame ones, with some missing. The repertoire includes around 20,000 clones, nearly 85% of them detected once, and about 8% sits in the top ten. Study-wide findings and caveats: CD8+ T cells were the subset that, on average, had more expanded clones than CD4+.

J is TRBJ2-7 and V is TRBV6-5, with 9 positions matching TRBD2. The sample in question was CD4+ or CD8+ T cells sorted from blood, obtained in a trial of the OX40 agonist ivuxolimab. This clonotype originated in an adult with an advanced solid tumor such as melanoma, head and neck, liver or kidney cancer. In DNA, the CDR3 is TGTGCCAGCAGTTATCTGGCGGGGGGGATCTACGAGCAGTACTTC. This translates into CASSYLAGGIYEQYF.